Listed below are T cell receptor beta chains from one sample, sequenced in a study of monozygotic twins with inflammatory bowel disease. TCRdb reprocessed the 5' RACE reads, keeping one entry per CDR3 protein, no DNA. This sample's table reports about 110,000 distinct CDR3 sequences. Sequencing input: blood. The receptors shown here come from a human donor with ulcerative colitis or Crohn's disease, or a healthy co-twin of an affected twin (not recorded which). Each CDR3 is given with its conserved first and last residue.

j_call: TRBJ1-2; v_call: TRBV29-1; cdr3_aa: CSVVSGSYGYTF
j_call: TRBJ2-7; v_call: TRBV12-3/TRBV12-4; cdr3_aa: CASSLVSLAYEQYF
j_call: TRBJ2-7; v_call: TRBV20-1; cdr3_aa: CSAATSGTGIYEQYF
j_call: TRBJ2-7; v_call: TRBV6-2/TRBV6-3; cdr3_aa: CASSSRGDSYEQYF
j_call: TRBJ1-1; v_call: TRBV20-1; cdr3_aa: CSARDIGWTEAFF
j_call: TRBJ1-4; v_call: TRBV19; cdr3_aa: CASSRTSEKLFF
j_call: TRBJ2-5; v_call: TRBV27; cdr3_aa: CASSKLAGGPTTQYF
j_call: TRBJ2-7; v_call: TRBV6-1; cdr3_aa: CASSLYGTVPYEQYF
j_call: TRBJ2-1; v_call: TRBV11-2; cdr3_aa: CASSSLGGKKLRYNEQFF
j_call: TRBJ2-7; v_call: TRBV18; cdr3_aa: CASSLGTSPTYEQYF
j_call: TRBJ1-2; v_call: TRBV7-9; cdr3_aa: CASSQDTAGGYTF
j_call: TRBJ2-5; v_call: TRBV28; cdr3_aa: CASSFRTSGKETQYF
j_call: TRBJ2-2; v_call: TRBV7-3; cdr3_aa: CASSVNGLTGELFF
j_call: TRBJ1-2; v_call: TRBV2; cdr3_aa: CASSPGTGGTF
j_call: TRBJ1-1; v_call: TRBV19; cdr3_aa: CASRSDRENTEAFF
j_call: TRBJ2-7; v_call: TRBV18; cdr3_aa: CASSPQFYEQYF
j_call: TRBJ1-4; v_call: TRBV7-2; cdr3_aa: CASSWTGGPNEKLFF
j_call: TRBJ2-1; v_call: TRBV5-1; cdr3_aa: CASSGGGQGRHNEQFF
j_call: TRBJ2-7; v_call: TRBV30; cdr3_aa: CAWSSGGVEQYF
j_call: TRBJ2-5; v_call: TRBV20-1; cdr3_aa: CSAIRTTGGQETQYF
j_call: TRBJ1-2; v_call: TRBV19; cdr3_aa: CASSRGQGAGYGYTF
j_call: TRBJ1-4; v_call: TRBV11-2; cdr3_aa: CASSLGGEVEKLFF
j_call: TRBJ1-1; v_call: TRBV5-1; cdr3_aa: CASSLDSTSNTEAFF